Listed below are T cell receptor beta chains from one sample, sequenced in a study of cytomegalovirus exposure and HLA in healthy donors. Clones were read by immunoSEQ multiplex PCR, and TCRdb kept only the in-frame ones, dropping some. This table has more than 90,000 clones, more than 70% appearing once. Sequenced sample: PBMCs. The receptor source for this set is a man between 18 and 29 years old in good health and CMV-seronegative. CDR3s leave out the opening cysteine and the closing phenylalanine or tryptophan.

V gene	J gene	CDR3 protein
TRBV27	TRBJ2-1	ASSDWDSAYNEQF
TRBV7-9	TRBJ2-2	ASSPPLTGELF
TRBV4-1	TRBJ2-2	ASSQGPLTSGRARDTGELF
TRBV6-1	TRBJ2-2	ASSGVRNTGELF
TRBV9	TRBJ2-1	ASSVALGQGSYNEQF
TRBV4-2	TRBJ1-5	ASSQDPGQAKNQPQH
TRBV10-3	TRBJ1-5	AISESRENQPQH
TRBV6-1	TRBJ1-1	ASSHSPEAF
TRBV10-3	TRBJ2-1	AISEIVGAEHEQF
TRBV7-8	TRBJ2-1	ASSPFGLADYNEQF
TRBV29-1	TRBJ2-7	SVSGQGNFYEQY
TRBV4-3	TRBJ2-4	ASSQAAGTIQY
TRBV5-6	TRBJ2-7	ASSTQAYEQY
TRBV2	TRBJ2-1	ASRPRVAEYYNEQF
TRBV19	TRBJ2-7	ASSIGGAGKVGEQY
TRBV30	TRBJ1-2	AWSVGGTGNYGYT
TRBV28	TRBJ1-2	ASSFSGTVNYGYT
TRBV5-8	TRBJ2-1	ASSVGLAGGSYYNEQF
TRBV5-1	TRBJ2-1	ASSLSSSGITYNEQF
TRBV5-1	TRBJ1-5	ASSLNAGDGNQPQH
TRBV2	TRBJ2-5	ASSPRRGGKETQY
TRBV11-3	TRBJ1-3	ASSRGASGGNTIY
TRBV5-1	TRBJ2-7	ASSSSGTSSSYEQY
TRBV6-1	TRBJ1-2	ASSDGLGANYGYT
TRBV18	TRBJ2-5	ASSPRQETQY
TRBV28	TRBJ1-6	ASSLDTSYNSPLH
TRBV18	TRBJ1-2	ASIRRTGGFYGYT
TRBV25-1	TRBJ2-1	ASSEWLGGQF
TRBV28	TRBJ1-3	ASSLYRTVLPQFSGNTIY
TRBV28	TRBJ2-5	ASSLWWDSGRYYQETQY
TRBV7-6	TRBJ2-2	ASSLAATGELF
TRBV28	TRBJ2-3	ATVAGRTDTQY
TRBV2	TRBJ2-7	ASSESQSQRYEQY
TRBV5-1	TRBJ2-3	ASSRTEASFTDTQY
TRBV6-1	TRBJ2-7	ASSDWDSYEQY
TRBV12-5	TRBJ2-1	ASGLNRGFGEQF
TRBV5-4	TRBJ2-1	ASSLKGKTYNEQF
TRBV4-3	TRBJ2-2	ASSQVRGSGELF
TRBV11-2	TRBJ2-3	ASSRDGTDTQY
TRBV25-1	TRBJ2-1	ASSGGTGNTYNEQF
TRBV6-5	TRBJ2-7	ASSHPGYEQY
TRBV10-1	TRBJ2-2	ASSSGPEPGELF
TRBV9	TRBJ2-1	ASSVALAGSYNEQF
TRBV4-1	TRBJ2-7	ASSQDPIDPYYEQY
TRBV5-6	TRBJ2-3	ASSLPTVSTDTQY